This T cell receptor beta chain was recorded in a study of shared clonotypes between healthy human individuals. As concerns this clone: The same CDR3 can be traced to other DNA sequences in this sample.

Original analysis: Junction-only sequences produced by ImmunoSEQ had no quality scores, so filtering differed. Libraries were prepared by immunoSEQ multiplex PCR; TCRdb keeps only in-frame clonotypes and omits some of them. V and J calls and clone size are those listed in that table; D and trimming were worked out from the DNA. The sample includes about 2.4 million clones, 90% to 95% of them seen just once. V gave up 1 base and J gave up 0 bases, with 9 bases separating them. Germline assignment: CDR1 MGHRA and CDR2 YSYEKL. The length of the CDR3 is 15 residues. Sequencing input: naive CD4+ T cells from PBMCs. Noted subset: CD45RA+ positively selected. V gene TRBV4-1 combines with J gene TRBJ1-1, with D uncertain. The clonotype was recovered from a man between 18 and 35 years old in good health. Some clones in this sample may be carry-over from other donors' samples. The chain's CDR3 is CASSQVGRLNTEAFF. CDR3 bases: TGCGCCAGCAGCCAAGTAGGCAGACTGAACACTGAAGCTTTCTTT.